The 15 T cell receptor beta chains below all came from one sample that was sequenced in a study of T cell changes during pregnancy in multiple sclerosis. TCRdb keeps only in-frame clones here, not all; method: immunoSEQ multiplex PCR. The sample yields more than 90,000 clones, under 95% seen once. The sequencing here drew on peripheral blood, taken in the first trimester of pregnancy. The source is a female donor with multiple sclerosis, enrolled in a pregnancy study.

V usage is TRBV13 and J usage is TRBJ1-4; D is perhaps TRBD1 (5 bases). Germline V gene data show CDR1 as PRHDT and CDR2 as FYEKMQ (reference sequence). This CDR3 region has 13 residues. V lost 8 bases to trimming and J lost 8 bases, with 15 bases between them. The CDR3 region has the DNA TGTGCCAGCTCCTCAGGGCATATAGAAAAACTGTTTTTT. Its translation is CASSSGHIEKLFF.

The DNA for the CDR3 is TGTGCCAGCAGCCAAGCGGCGTCTTACGACAGGGAGAAAGGCGGGGAGCTGTTTTTT. It specifies CASSQAASYDREKGGELFF. The chain carries TRBV4-2 and TRBJ2-2; TRBD1 matches 7 bases. From germline, CDR1 is LGHNA and CDR2 YNFKEQ. J lost 7 bases, V lost 1 base, and 18 bases had no gene match. The CDR3 extends over 19 amino acids.

The CDR3 sequence is CASSALVGKNTGELFF. The CDR3 DNA sequence: TGCGCCAGCAGCGCCCTAGTAGGCAAAAACACCGGGGAGCTGTTTTTT. This chain links TRBV5-1 with TRBJ2-2; D unresolved. Germline loops: CDR1 SGHRS, CDR2 YFSETQ. Trimming cost V 4 bases and J 2 bases, with 15 bases left between them. The CDR3 length is 16 residues.

This sequence joins TRBV5-1 and TRBJ2-3; D gene uncertain. V dropped 0 bases and J dropped 5 bases, with 10 bases sitting between them. Germline lookup yields CDR1 SGHRS and CDR2 YFSETQ. This CDR3 has 14 amino acids. The DNA for the CDR3 is TGCGCCAGCAGCTTGGTGTCCCGCGGAGATACGCAGTATTTT. Translating it yields CASSLVSRGDTQYF.

The genes are TRBV5-1 and TRBJ2-7; unclear D gene. V lost 8 bases and J 1 base, leaving 13 bases between the germline ends. This CDR3 contains 13 residues. Germline V lookup: CDR1 SGHRS, CDR2 YFSETQ. CDR3 sequence reads: CASRRGGSYEQYF. The CDR3 coding sequence is TGCGCCAGTCGGCGAGGCGGTTCCTACGAGCAGTACTTC. The whole variable domain, filled in from reference TRBV5-1 and TRBJ2-7, reads KAGVTQTPRYLIKTRGQQVTLSCSPISGHRSVSWYQQTPGQGLQFLFEYFSETQRNKGNFPGRFSGRQFSNSRSEMNVSTLELGDSALYLCASRRGGSYEQYFGPGTRLTVT.

This chain connects TRBV28 to TRBJ2-1, with D possibly being TRBD2 (6 bases). Germline V gene data show CDR1 as MDHEN and CDR2 as SYDVKM. V was pared by 3 bases and J by 8 bases, with 17 bases between. The CDR3 has 15 amino acids. The CDR3 DNA sequence: TGTGCCAGCAGTTTGAGTGGGAGGAGGCTGGATGAGCAGTTCTTC. This gives the protein CASSLSGRRLDEQFF.

CDR3 bases: TGTGCCAGCAGTGAAACAGGGGCCCCCGGCTATGGCTACACCTTC. Translation gives CASSETGAPGYGYTF. The chain couples TRBV6-1 to TRBJ1-2, with 7 bases lining up with TRBD1. The CDR3 length is 15 residues. V shed 2 bases and J 4 bases; nucleotides not matched to a gene: 7. Germline-derived CDR1 and CDR2 are MNHNS and SASEGT.

The CDR3 loop reads CASKETGGVTEAFF. DNA for the CDR3: TGTGCCAGTAAAGAGACAGGGGGCGTCACTGAAGCTTTCTTT. This chain links TRBV19 with TRBJ1-1, with 10 bases fitting TRBD1. Trimming at V came to 7 bases and at J to 4 bases, leaving 6 bases not matched to a gene. CDR1 is LNHDA and CDR2 is SQIVND in the germline V gene (reference sequence). The CDR3 has 14 residues.

CDR3 in amino acids: CASSTPGTVKFF. DNA for the CDR3: TGTGCCAGCAGCACCCCCGGGACAGTCAAGTTCTTC. This chain links TRBV2 with TRBJ2-1, with 7 positions matching TRBD1. The germline CDR1 and CDR2 sequences are SNHLY and FYNNEI. The CDR3 is made up of 12 amino acids. V shed 6 bases, J shed 14 bases, and the junction held 10 bases outside the gene matches.

The chain recombines TRBV5-1 with TRBJ1-1; TRBD1 aligns across 7 bases. The CDR3 is 12 amino acids. V was pared by 4 bases and J by 4 bases, with 1 base of the junction left unmatched. Germline loops: CDR1 SGHRS, CDR2 YFSETQ. The CDR3 region has the DNA TGCGCCAGCAGCGCAGGGGGCACTGAAGCTTTCTTT. Its protein is CASSAGGTEAFF.

This chain connects TRBV19 to TRBJ2-1; tentatively, D is TRBD2 (6 bases). V was shortened by 4 bases and J by 1 base, with 14 bases between the two germline ends. The CDR3 is 16 amino acids. Germline CDR1 and CDR2: LNHDA and SQIVND (reference sequence). CDR3 DNA sequence: TGTGCCAGTAGTAGGTTGCTAGGGAGGTCCTACAATGAGCAGTTCTTC. This codes for CASSRLLGRSYNEQFF. The entire variable domain, with the rest obtained from reference TRBV19 and TRBJ2-1, is as follows: DGGITQSPKYLFRKEGQNVTLSCEQNLNHDAMYWYRQDPGQGLRLIYYSQIVNDFQKGDIAEGYSVSREKKESFPLTVTSAQKNPTAFYLCASSRLLGRSYNEQFFGPGTRLTVL.

The table lists this clone with a count of one. DNA for the CDR3: TGTGCCAGCAGCCGGGACATGAGTGGCAATCAGCCCCAGCATTTT. Protein product: CASSRDMSGNQPQHF. The chain is built from TRBV11-2 and TRBJ1-5, with a tentative D call TRBD1 (6 bases). With 5 bases removed from V and 2 bases from J, the gap between germline ends came to 13 bases. This CDR3 is 15 amino acids long. Germline CDR1 SGHAT, CDR2 FQNNGV.

This clone was found once. The chain combines TRBV7-3 with TRBJ1-1; the D gene is possibly TRBD1 (6 bases). The CDR3 is 13 residues long. The germline CDR1 and CDR2 sequences are SGHTA and FQGTGA. The ends were cut back, 6 bases at V and 12 bases at J, with 20 bases in the middle. The chain's CDR3 is CASSQAGGGGSFF. For the CDR3, the DNA is TGTGCCAGCAGTCAGGCGGGGGGCGGAGGTTCTTTCTTT.

The J gene is TRBJ2-3, the V gene TRBV2, with a weak D call TRBD1 (6 bases). Germline V gene sequence: CDR1 SNHLY, CDR2 FYNNEI. Trimming shortened V by 3 bases and J by 2 bases, and 18 bases separated the two germline ends. The CDR3 spans 17 residues. The CDR3 reads CASSEGIGQLFTDTQYF. The CDR3 DNA reads as TGTGCCAGCAGTGAGGGCATAGGACAGCTTTTCACAGATACGCAGTATTTT. The whole variable domain, filled in from reference TRBV2 and TRBJ2-3, reads EPEVTQTPSHQVTQMGQEVILRCVPISNHLYFYWYRQILGQKVEFLVSFYNNEISEKSEIFDDQFSVERPDGSNFTLKIRSTKLEDSAMYFCASSEGIGQLFTDTQYFGPGTRLTVL.

This clone has a single count. The chain combines TRBV6-1 with TRBJ2-1; D call uncertain. V dropped 8 bases and J dropped 4 bases, with 18 bases sitting between them. This CDR3 region has 15 residues. Germline CDR1 MNHNS, CDR2 SASEGT. This chain's CDR3 is CASRITDPRYNEQFF. The CDR3 DNA follows: TGTGCCAGCCGTATAACTGATCCGAGGTACAATGAGCAGTTCTTC.